This T cell receptor (beta chain) was recorded in a study of cytomegalovirus exposure and HLA in healthy donors. The CDR3 has 12 amino acids. Deletions cut 4 bases from V and 3 bases from J, with 7 bases between. Germline values: CDR1 MDHEN, CDR2 SYDVKM. Worth noting for this clone: Its antigen is undetermined.

Clones were sequenced by immunoSEQ multiplex PCR, and TCRdb holds only the in-frame ones, with some missing. The repertoire consists of 100,000 to 150,000 clones, with roughly nine tenths occurring once and the leading ten covering 0.95% to 1.3%. Findings and limits, study-wide: Altogether, more than 150 TCR beta chains were recorded as cytomegalovirus-associated. In vitro work confirmed that a few CMV-associated chains recognize CMV antigens. The finding came from a later analysis; first-cohort TCR clusters tended to co-occur in the 110 or so validation repertoires.

The genes are TRBV28 and TRBJ2-7, with D possibly TRBD2 on 5 matching bases. This sequence originates from a woman aged 18-29 years in good health and CMV-seronegative. Material: PBMCs. The CDR3 DNA reads TGTGCCAGCAGTTACGGGATCTACGAGCAGTACTTC. Translating gives CASSYGIYEQYF.